This TCR beta chain was observed in a study of shared clonotypes between healthy human individuals. Trimming removed 3 bases from V and 6 bases from J; junction bases left unmatched: 7. CDR1 and CDR2 (germline): SGHRS, YFSETQ. The CDR3 consists of 14 residues. In the original processing: Filtering of immunoSEQ junctional sequences could not match full-length read filtering. The data were produced by immunoSEQ multiplex PCR, yet TCRdb's version contains in-frame clones alone and is incomplete. Clone size and the V and J calls come from that table; the DNA yielded D and trimming. This repertoire shows roughly 1,800,000 clones, roughly 94% found once; its top ten account for roughly 1%. Cells designated naive CD8 were CD45RO-negative and were positively selected for CCR7, with terminally differentiated effector memory CD45RA+ cells excluded. Concerning this clone itself: What it recognizes is unknown.

Broader study findings: Shared clonotypes: 4.5% to 5% naive CD4, about 4% naive CD8, over 2% memory CD4, 0.4% memory CD8. Naive subsets, compared against memory subsets, generally had larger estimated richness values.

The sequence was obtained from a young man in good health. Sample: naive CD8+ T cells sorted from blood. The chain employs TRBV5-1 and TRBJ1-2, with 8 bases that match TRBD1. DNA of the CDR3: TGCGCCAGCAGCTCCCGGACAGGGCGCGATGGCTACACCTTC. Its translation: CASSSRTGRDGYTF. The full variable domain, completed using reference TRBV5-1 and TRBJ1-2, is KAGVTQTPRYLIKTRGQQVTLSCSPISGHRSVSWYQQTPGQGLQFLFEYFSETQRNKGNFPGRFSGRQFSNSRSEMNVSTLELGDSALYLCASSSRTGRDGYTFGSGTRLTVV.